This T cell receptor beta chain came from a study of blood T cells in healthy people across ages. Alongside a J-beta primer mix, a sample-barcoded 5' primer served in a second PCR lasting roughly 6 to 11 cycles. TCRdb independently ran MiXCR on the 5' RACE reads; one entry per CDR3 protein. The sample comprises some 750,000 distinct CDR3 sequences, about 20% of which are singletons, and around 22% rests with the top ten. Material for sequencing was blood. This clonotype originated in a man aged 70 or older in good health.

CDR3 nucleotides: TGTGCCAGCGCAGACTACAATGAGCAGTTCTTC. It translates to CASADYNEQFF. This chain connects TRBV18 to TRBJ2-1, with D uncertain. This CDR3 comprises 11 residues. The V and J ends lost 8 bases and 3 bases respectively, with 5 bases between them. Germline V gene data show CDR1 as KGHSH and CDR2 as LQKENI.